This TCR beta chain comes out of a study of cytomegalovirus exposure and HLA in healthy donors. This clone appeared once. What it binds is unknown. Study-level findings and limits: When analyzed later, the rates of TCR association showed variation by HLA locus, with DRB1 the most and HLA-C the fewest. TCR beta chains associated with HLA were, in a later analysis, more clonally expanded than equally common others.

Primers: 60 Vbeta forward and 13 Jbeta reverse. Clones were read by immunoSEQ multiplex PCR, and TCRdb kept only the in-frame ones, dropping some. Among 100,000 to 150,000 clones listed, about 75% were seen once. The receptor's source is a man in his fifties or sixties in good health and CMV-seropositive. Sequencing input: PBMCs.

The CDR3 loop is CASTPRENTEAFF. DNA for the CDR3: TGTGCCAGCACCCCACGGGAGAACACTGAAGCTTTCTTT. V is TRBV6-5 and J is TRBJ1-1; D is undetermined. Germline V gene lookup returns CDR1 MNHEY and CDR2 SVGAGI. This CDR3 comprises 13 residues. The V gene lost 7 bases and the J gene lost 1 base, with 10 bases spanning the gap.